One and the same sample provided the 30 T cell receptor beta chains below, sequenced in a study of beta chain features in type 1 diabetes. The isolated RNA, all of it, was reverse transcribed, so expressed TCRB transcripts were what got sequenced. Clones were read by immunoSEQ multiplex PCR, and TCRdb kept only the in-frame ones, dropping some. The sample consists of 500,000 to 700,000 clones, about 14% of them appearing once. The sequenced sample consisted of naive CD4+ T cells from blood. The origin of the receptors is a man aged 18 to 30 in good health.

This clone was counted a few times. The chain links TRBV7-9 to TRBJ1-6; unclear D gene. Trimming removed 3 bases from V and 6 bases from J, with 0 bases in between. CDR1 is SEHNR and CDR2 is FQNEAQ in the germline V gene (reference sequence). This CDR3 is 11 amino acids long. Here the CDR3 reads CASSFNSPLHF. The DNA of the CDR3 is TGTGCCAGCAGCTTTAATTCACCCCTCCACTTT.

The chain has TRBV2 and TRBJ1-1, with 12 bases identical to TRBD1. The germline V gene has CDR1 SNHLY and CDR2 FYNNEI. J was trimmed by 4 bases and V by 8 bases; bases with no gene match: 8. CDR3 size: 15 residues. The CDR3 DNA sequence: TGTGCCAGCTCCGGGACAGGGGGCGCGGGCACTGAAGCTTTCTTT. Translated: CASSGTGGAGTEAFF. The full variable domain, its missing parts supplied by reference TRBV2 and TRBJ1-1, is EPEVTQTPSHQVTQMGQEVILRCVPISNHLYFYWYRQILGQKVEFLVSFYNNEISEKSEIFDDQFSVERPDGSNFTLKIRSTKLEDSAMYFCASSGTGGAGTEAFFGQGTRLTVV.

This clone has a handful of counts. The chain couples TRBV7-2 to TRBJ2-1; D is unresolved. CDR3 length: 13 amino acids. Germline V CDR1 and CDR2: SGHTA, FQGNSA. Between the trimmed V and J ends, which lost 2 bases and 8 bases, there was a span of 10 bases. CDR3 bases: TGTGCCAGCAGCTTATTGGACGGCGATGAGCAGTTCTTC. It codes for CASSLLDGDEQFF.

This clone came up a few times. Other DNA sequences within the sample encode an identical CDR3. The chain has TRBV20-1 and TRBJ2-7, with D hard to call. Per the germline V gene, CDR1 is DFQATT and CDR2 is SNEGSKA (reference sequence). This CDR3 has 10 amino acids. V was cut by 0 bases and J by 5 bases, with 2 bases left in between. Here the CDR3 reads CSARDNEQYF. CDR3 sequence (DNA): TGCAGTGCTAGAGACAACGAGCAGTACTTC.

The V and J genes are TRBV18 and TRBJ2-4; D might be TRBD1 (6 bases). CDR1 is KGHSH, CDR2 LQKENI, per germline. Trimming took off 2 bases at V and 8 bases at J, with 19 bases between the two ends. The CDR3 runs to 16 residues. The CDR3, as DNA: TGTGCCAGCTCACCAAGAGCAGGGGAAGTTTTGCACATTCAGTACTTC. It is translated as CASSPRAGEVLHIQYF.

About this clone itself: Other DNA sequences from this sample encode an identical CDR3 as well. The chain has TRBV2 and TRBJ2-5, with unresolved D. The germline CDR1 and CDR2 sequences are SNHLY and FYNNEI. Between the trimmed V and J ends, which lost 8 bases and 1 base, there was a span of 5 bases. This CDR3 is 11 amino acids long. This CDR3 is CASRIQETQYF. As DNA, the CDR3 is TGTGCCAGCCGGATCCAAGAGACCCAGTACTTC.

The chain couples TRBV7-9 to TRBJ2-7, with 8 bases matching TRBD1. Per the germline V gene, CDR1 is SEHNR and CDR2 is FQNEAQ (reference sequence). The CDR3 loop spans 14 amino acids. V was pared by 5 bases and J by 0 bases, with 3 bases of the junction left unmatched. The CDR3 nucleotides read TGTGCCAGCAGCCGGACAGGGCTCTCCTACGAGCAGTACTTC. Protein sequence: CASSRTGLSYEQYF.

The CDR3 loop is CASSEGFGFGYNEQFF. The DNA for the CDR3 is TGTGCCAGCAGCGAGGGGTTTGGGTTTGGGTACAATGAGCAGTTCTTC. The chain joins TRBV9 to TRBJ2-1; tentative D call: TRBD1 (5 bases). Germline CDR1 reads SGDLS; CDR2 reads YYNGEE. This CDR3 has 16 residues. Trimming shortened V by 3 bases and J by 4 bases, and 17 bases separated the two germline ends.

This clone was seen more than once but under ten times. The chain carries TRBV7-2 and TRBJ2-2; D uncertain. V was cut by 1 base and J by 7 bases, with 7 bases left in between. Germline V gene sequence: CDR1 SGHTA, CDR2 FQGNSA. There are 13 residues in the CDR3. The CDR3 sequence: CASSLVGNGELFF. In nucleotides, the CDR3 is TGTGCCAGCAGCTTAGTAGGGAACGGGGAGCTGTTTTTT.

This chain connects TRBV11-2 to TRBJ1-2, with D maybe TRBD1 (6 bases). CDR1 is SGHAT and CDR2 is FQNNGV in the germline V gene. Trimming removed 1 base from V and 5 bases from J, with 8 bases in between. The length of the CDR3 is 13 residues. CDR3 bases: TGTGCCAGCAGCTTAGTACAGGGATATGGCTACACCTTC. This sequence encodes CASSLVQGYGYTF.

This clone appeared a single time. The CDR3 DNA reads as TGTGCCAGCAGCTTGGCCGCCGGGCACTATGGCTACACCTTC. Protein: CASSLAAGHYGYTF. This rearrangement joins TRBV5-6 to TRBJ1-2; D is unresolved. Between the trimmed V and J ends, which lost 0 bases and 3 bases, there was a span of 9 bases. Germline CDR1 reads SGHDT; CDR2 reads YYEEEE. The CDR3 is 14 residues long. The whole variable domain, remainder taken from reference TRBV5-6 and TRBJ1-2, is DAGVTQSPTHLIKTRGQQVTLRCSPKSGHDTVSWYQQALGQGPQFIFQYYEEEERQRGNFPDRFSGHQFPNYSSELNVNALLLGDSALYLCASSLAAGHYGYTFGSGTRLTVV.

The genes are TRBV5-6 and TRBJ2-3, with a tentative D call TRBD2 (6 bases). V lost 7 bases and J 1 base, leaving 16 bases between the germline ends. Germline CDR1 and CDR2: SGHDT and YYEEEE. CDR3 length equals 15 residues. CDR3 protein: CASGPWRGGTDTQYF. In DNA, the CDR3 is TGTGCCAGCGGACCCTGGAGGGGTGGCACAGATACGCAGTATTTT.

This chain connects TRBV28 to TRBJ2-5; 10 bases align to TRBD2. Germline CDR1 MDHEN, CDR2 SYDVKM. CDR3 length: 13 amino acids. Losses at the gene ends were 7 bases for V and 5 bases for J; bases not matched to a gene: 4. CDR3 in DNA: TGTGCCAGCATTCGTAGCGGGAGGGAGACCCAGTACTTC. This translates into CASIRSGRETQYF. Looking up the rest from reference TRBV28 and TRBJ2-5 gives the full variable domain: DVKVTQSSRYLVKRTGEKVFLECVQDMDHENMFWYRQDPGLGLRLIYFSYDVKMKEKGDIPEGYSVSREKKERFSLILESASTNQTSMYLCASIRSGRETQYFGPGTRLLVL.

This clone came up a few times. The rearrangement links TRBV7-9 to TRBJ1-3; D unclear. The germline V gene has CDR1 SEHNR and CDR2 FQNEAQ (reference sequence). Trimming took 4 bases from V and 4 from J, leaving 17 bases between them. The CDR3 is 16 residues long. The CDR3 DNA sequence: TGTGCCAGCAGCTCCGGTCCTGTCGCAGGAGGAAACACCATATATTTT. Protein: CASSSGPVAGGNTIYF.

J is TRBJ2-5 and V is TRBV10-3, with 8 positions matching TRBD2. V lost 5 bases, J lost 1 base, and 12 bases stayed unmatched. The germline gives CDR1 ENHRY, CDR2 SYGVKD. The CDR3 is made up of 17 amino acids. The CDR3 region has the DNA TGTGCCATCAGTTTAGGATCCCGCGGGGGGTCCCAAGAGACCCAGTACTTC. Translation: CAISLGSRGGSQETQYF.

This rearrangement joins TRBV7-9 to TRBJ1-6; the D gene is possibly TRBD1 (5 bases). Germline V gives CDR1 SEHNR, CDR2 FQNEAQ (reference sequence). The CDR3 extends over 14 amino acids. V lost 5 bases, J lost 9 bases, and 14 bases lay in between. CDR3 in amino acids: CASSTDGGSSPLHF. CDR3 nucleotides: TGTGCCAGCAGCACGGACGGGGGATCTTCACCCCTCCACTTT.

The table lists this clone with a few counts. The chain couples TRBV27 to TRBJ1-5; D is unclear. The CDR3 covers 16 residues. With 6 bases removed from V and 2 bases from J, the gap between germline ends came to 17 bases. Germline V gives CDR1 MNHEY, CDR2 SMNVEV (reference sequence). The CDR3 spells CASSPTGRKGNQPQHF. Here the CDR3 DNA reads TGTGCCAGCAGCCCTACCGGACGCAAGGGCAATCAGCCCCAGCATTTT.

The CDR3 is CASSPKGADTEAFF. The CDR3 region has the DNA TGTGCCAGCTCACCAAAAGGGGCGGACACTGAAGCTTTCTTT. The chain has TRBV18 and TRBJ1-1; TRBD1 is a possible D gene (5 bases). V was pared by 2 bases and J by 3 bases, with 10 bases between. This CDR3 region has 14 residues. The V gene's germline CDR1 is KGHSH and CDR2 LQKENI.

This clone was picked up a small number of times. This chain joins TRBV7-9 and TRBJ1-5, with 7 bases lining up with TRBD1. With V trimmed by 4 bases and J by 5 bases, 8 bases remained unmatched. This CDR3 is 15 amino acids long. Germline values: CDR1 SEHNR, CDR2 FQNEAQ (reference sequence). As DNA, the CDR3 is TGTGCCAGCAGCTCCCAGATAGGGGGCCATCAGCCCCAGCATTTT. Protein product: CASSSQIGGHQPQHF.

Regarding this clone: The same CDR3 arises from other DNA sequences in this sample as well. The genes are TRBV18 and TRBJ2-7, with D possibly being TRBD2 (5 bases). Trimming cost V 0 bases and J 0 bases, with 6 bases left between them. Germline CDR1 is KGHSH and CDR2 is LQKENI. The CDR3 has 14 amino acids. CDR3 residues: CASSPPGSSYEQYF. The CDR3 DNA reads TGTGCCAGCTCACCACCGGGGAGCTCCTACGAGCAGTACTTC.

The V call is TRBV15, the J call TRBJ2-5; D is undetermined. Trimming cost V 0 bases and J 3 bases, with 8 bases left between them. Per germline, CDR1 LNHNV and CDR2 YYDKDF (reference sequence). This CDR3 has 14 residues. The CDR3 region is CATSRDGTKETQYF. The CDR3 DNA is TGTGCCACCAGCAGAGATGGCACAAAAGAGACCCAGTACTTC.

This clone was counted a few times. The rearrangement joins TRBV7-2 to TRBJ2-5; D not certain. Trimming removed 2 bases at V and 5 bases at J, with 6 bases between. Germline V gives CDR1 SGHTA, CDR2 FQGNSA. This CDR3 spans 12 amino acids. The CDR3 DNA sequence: TGTGCCAGCAGCTTACAGCATGAGACCCAGTACTTC. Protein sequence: CASSLQHETQYF.

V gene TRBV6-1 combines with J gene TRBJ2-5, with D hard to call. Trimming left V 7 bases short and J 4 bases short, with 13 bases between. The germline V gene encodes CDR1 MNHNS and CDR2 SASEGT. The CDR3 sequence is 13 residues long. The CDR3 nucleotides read TGTGCCAGCACCGTCTTGTCTGGAGAGACCCAGTACTTC. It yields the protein CASTVLSGETQYF.

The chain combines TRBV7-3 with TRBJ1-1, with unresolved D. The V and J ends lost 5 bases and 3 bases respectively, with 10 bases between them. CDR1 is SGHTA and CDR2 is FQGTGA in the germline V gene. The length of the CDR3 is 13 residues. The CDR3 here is CASSRRWDTEAFF. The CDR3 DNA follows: TGTGCCAGCAGCCGCCGGTGGGACACTGAAGCTTTCTTT.

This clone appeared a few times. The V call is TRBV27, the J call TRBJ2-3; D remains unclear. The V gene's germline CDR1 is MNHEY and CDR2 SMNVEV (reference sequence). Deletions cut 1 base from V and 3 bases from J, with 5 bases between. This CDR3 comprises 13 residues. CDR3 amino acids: CASSLFQTDTQYF. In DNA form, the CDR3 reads TGTGCCAGCAGTTTATTCCAGACAGATACGCAGTATTTT.

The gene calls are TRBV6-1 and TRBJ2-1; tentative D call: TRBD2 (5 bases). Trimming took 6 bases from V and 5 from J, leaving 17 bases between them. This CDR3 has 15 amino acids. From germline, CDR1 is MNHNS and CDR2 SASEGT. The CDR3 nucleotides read TGTGCCAGCAGGGGGTATAGTTTCGGGAACAATGAGCAGTTCTTC. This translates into CASRGYSFGNNEQFF.

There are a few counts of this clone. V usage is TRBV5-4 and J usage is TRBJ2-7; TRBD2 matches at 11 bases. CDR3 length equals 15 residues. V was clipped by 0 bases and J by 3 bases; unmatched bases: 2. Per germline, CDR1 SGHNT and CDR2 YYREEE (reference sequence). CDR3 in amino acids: CASSLATSGIYEQYF. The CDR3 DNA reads TGTGCCAGCAGCTTGGCGACTAGCGGGATCTACGAGCAGTACTTC. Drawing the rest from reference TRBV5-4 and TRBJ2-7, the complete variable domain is ETGVTQSPTHLIKTRGQQVTLRCSSQSGHNTVSWYQQALGQGPQFIFQYYREEENGRGNFPPRFSGLQFPNYSSELNVNALELDDSALYLCASSLATSGIYEQYFGPGTRLTVT.

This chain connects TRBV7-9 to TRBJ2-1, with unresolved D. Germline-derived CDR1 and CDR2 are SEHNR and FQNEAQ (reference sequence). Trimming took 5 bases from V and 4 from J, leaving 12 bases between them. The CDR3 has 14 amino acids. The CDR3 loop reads CASSPRRDYNEQFF. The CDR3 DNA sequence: TGTGCCAGCAGCCCCCGTAGGGATTACAATGAGCAGTTCTTC.

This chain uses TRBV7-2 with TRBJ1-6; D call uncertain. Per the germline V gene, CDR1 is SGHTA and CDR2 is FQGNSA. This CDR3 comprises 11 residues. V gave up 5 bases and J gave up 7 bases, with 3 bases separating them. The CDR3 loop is CASSMNSPLHF. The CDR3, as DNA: TGTGCCAGCAGCATGAATTCACCCCTCCACTTT.

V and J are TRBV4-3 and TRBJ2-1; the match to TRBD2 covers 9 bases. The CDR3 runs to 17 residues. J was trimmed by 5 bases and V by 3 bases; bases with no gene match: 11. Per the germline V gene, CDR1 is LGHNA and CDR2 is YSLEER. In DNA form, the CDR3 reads TGCGCCAGCAGCCACCTTCCGCGGGAGGGCCGAAACAATGAGCAGTTCTTC. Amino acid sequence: CASSHLPREGRNNEQFF.